Following are 14 T cell receptor beta chains from one sample sequenced in a study of immune characterization of retroperitoneal liposarcoma. TCRdb independently ran MiXCR on the PCR reads; one entry per CDR3 protein. The data contain nearly 2,000 distinct CDR3 sequences, about 29% of them singletons. The material sequenced was tumor tissue. Receptor source: a female donor with retroperitoneal liposarcoma.

By share, this clonotype counts as medium-sized. The chain recombines TRBV11-2 with TRBJ2-6; no clear D gene. Germline V gene lookup returns CDR1 SGHAT and CDR2 FQNNGV. Trimming removed 5 bases from V and 0 bases from J, with 8 bases in between. The CDR3 extends over 15 amino acids. CDR3: CASSLVLSGANVLTF. DNA for the CDR3: TGTGCCAGCAGCCTGGTTCTCTCTGGGGCCAACGTCCTGACTTTC.

With respect to this clonotype: A read error may account for a junction end that differs from germline. The chain carries TRBV7-2 and TRBJ2-1, with D tentatively TRBD2 (6 bases). The germline V gene encodes CDR1 SGHTA and CDR2 FQGNSA. The CDR3 has 17 residues. CDR3: CVSSSKRTIRSYNEQFF. The DNA for the CDR3 is TGTGTCAGCAGCTCAAAACGGACTATCCGCTCCTACAATGAGCAGTTCTTC.

This clonotype came up once. The chain combines TRBV7-2 with TRBJ2-1; possibly TRBD1 or TRBD2 for D (7 bases each). Looked up from germline, CDR1 is SGHTA and CDR2 is FQGNSA. CDR3 length: 16 residues. Trimming cost V 1 base and J 10 bases, with 20 bases left between them. CDR3 protein: CASSLGAPGGGYEQFF. CDR3 sequence (DNA): TGTGCCAGCAGCTTAGGGGCCCCAGGGGGGGGCTACGAGCAGTTCTTC.

This clonotype was observed a handful of times. The genes are TRBV6-1 and TRBJ1-6; TRBD1 aligns across 7 bases. In germline, CDR1 is MNHNS, CDR2 SASEGT. Trimming cost V 7 bases and J 4 bases; bases outside gene matches: 10. The length of the CDR3 is 16 residues. In nucleotides, the CDR3 is TGTGCCAGCACCACTGTGGGACAGCGATATAATTCACCCCTCCACTTT. Protein: CASTTVGQRYNSPLHF.

This clonotype is a singleton in its sample. One base away lies a much larger clone, so this may be a sequencing read error. The chain couples TRBV7-2 to TRBJ2-1; D gene uncertain. The germline V gene encodes CDR1 SGHTA and CDR2 FQGNSA. Trimming shortened V by 5 bases and J by 13 bases, and 27 bases separated the two germline ends. The CDR3 covers 16 residues. The CDR3 here is CASSLGRNMATETQFF. The CDR3 DNA reads as TGTGCCAGCAGCCTCGGGCGAAACATGGCAACAGAGACCCAGTTCTTC.

This sequence joins TRBV5-4 and TRBJ2-5; TRBD2 agrees at 8 bases. The end of the DNA aligns better with TRBJ2-7, so the J call may be wrong. The germline V gene has CDR1 SGHNT and CDR2 YYREEE (reference sequence). The CDR3 is 21 amino acids. Here the CDR3 DNA reads TGTGCCAGCAGCTTGAGGAGTAGCGGACTAGCACTTCTTAGGCTATGCTACGAGCAGTACTTC. The encoded protein is CASSLRSSGLALLRLCYEQYF.

The J gene is TRBJ2-3, the V gene TRBV6-6, with a weak D call TRBD2 (6 bases). The end of the DNA is better explained by TRBJ2-1, so the J call may be wrong. CDR3 size: 11 residues. Germline lookup yields CDR1 MNHNY and CDR2 SVGAGI (reference sequence). CDR3 loop: CASSIRGTQFF. In DNA form, the CDR3 reads TGTGCCAGCAGTATACGGGGGACCCAGTTCTTC.

Sample share makes this clonotype medium-sized. The rearrangement joins TRBV6-1 to TRBJ2-1, with 9 bases lining up with TRBD2. Losses at the gene ends were 5 bases for V and 6 bases for J; bases not matched to a gene: 5. The CDR3 has 14 residues. Germline V gives CDR1 MNHNS, CDR2 SASEGT. The CDR3 is CASSRTSEANEQFF. The CDR3 DNA follows: TGTGCCAGCAGTCGGACTAGCGAGGCCAATGAGCAGTTCTTC.

Judged by abundance, this clonotype is medium-sized. V and J are TRBV4-1 and TRBJ2-1, with 12 positions matching TRBD2. The junction had 7 bases not matched to a gene; V was cut back by 4 bases and J by 9 bases. The CDR3 is 15 amino acids. CDR1 MGHRA and CDR2 YSYEKL come from the germline V gene. CDR3 region: CASSRTTSGSSEQFF. CDR3 DNA sequence: TGCGCCAGCAGCCGGACGACTAGCGGGAGTTCTGAGCAGTTCTTC.

This clonotype was seen at least ten times. The rearrangement joins TRBV6-1 to TRBJ2-1; either TRBD1 or TRBD2 may fit D (5 bases each). The tail of the sequence fits TRBJ2-7 better, so the J call may be wrong. The CDR3 sequence is 12 residues long. Germline loops: CDR1 MNHNS, CDR2 SASEGT. CDR3 in amino acids: CASSRDPGEQYF. The CDR3 bases are TGTGCCAGCAGCAGGGACCCAGGCGAGCAGTACTTC.

Note on this clonotype: Its ends do not fully match the called genes, so a read error is possible. The rearrangement links TRBV11-3 to TRBJ2-5, with TRBD1 identical over 7 bases. The end of the DNA fits TRBJ2-1 better, so the J call may be wrong. Germline V gene data show CDR1 as SGHNT and CDR2 as YENEEA. CDR3 length: 16 amino acids. In nucleotides, the CDR3 is TGTGCCAGCAGCCTAGAAGGGGGCAACATGTACAATGAGCAGTTCTTC. Residues: CASSLEGGNMYNEQFF.

By share of the sample, this clonotype is large (0.1 to 1%). The chain is built from TRBV7-2 and TRBJ2-5, with TRBD2 matching over 7 bases. The CDR3 has 15 amino acids. V lost 2 bases and J lost 11; bases outside the gene matches: 14. The V gene's germline CDR1 is SGHTA and CDR2 FQGNSA. DNA of the CDR3: TGTGCCAGCAGCTTATCTAGCGGAGACCACAATGAGCAGTACTTC. Encoded protein: CASSLSSGDHNEQYF.

The rearrangement uses TRBV6-9 and TRBJ2-5; D might be TRBD1 (6 bases). The J call may be faulty, since TRBJ2-1 better matches the DNA end. This CDR3 contains 15 residues. CDR1 is MNHGY, CDR2 SVAAGI, per germline. The CDR3 region is CASRVDRSVSNEQFF. CDR3 DNA sequence: TGTGCCAGCAGGGTGGACAGATCTGTTTCAAATGAGCAGTTCTTC.

The rearrangement uses TRBV6-1 and TRBJ2-1; 7 nucleotides align to TRBD2. This CDR3 contains 16 residues. Germline trimming cut 5 bases from V and 3 bases from J; bases unmatched to any gene: 10. Germline CDR1 MNHNS, CDR2 SASEGT. The CDR3 sequence is CASSYGPLADYNEQFF. The CDR3, as DNA: TGTGCCAGCAGTTACGGCCCTCTAGCGGACTACAATGAGCAGTTCTTC.